Listed below are T cell receptor beta chains from one sample, sequenced in a study of T-cell memory formation after mild COVID-19. TCRdb used MiXCR to reprocess the 5' RACE reads, holding one entry per CDR3 protein. The table has some 210,000 distinct CDR3 sequences, roughly a tenth seen once. The sequencing sample was made of PBMCs or a T cell subset sorted from them (not recorded which). These receptors were obtained from a man between 18 and 35 years old who had mild COVID-19 (a few samples of this study predate the infection). Cell type and time point are not known. CDR3s include the opening cysteine and the closing phenylalanine or tryptophan. Fields, in order: CDR3 protein, V gene, J gene, clone size. A clone size is listed for some rows: how often the clone was seen (once, few, many), or a class if it is expanded.

CDR3aa: CSARVAQRGGQSADTQYF; v_gene: TRBV20-1; j_gene: TRBJ2-3; abundance: few
CDR3aa: CASSPTVSGVRGNEQFF; v_gene: TRBV3-1; j_gene: TRBJ2-1; abundance: NA
CDR3aa: CASSPGWTGTYNEQFF; v_gene: TRBV5-1; j_gene: TRBJ2-1; abundance: NA
CDR3aa: CASSFSTGYTYF; v_gene: TRBV12-3/TRBV12-4; j_gene: TRBJ2-7; abundance: many
CDR3aa: CASSLAEPGQSYGYTF; v_gene: TRBV7-9; j_gene: TRBJ1-2; abundance: few
CDR3aa: CASSPGRGGFTDTQYF; v_gene: TRBV5-1; j_gene: TRBJ2-3; abundance: few
CDR3aa: CSAPAGGSYQETQYF; v_gene: TRBV20-1; j_gene: TRBJ2-5; abundance: many
CDR3aa: CASSVSGTSEETQYF; v_gene: TRBV9; j_gene: TRBJ2-5; abundance: few
CDR3aa: CASSLDRNTEAFF; v_gene: TRBV5-1; j_gene: TRBJ1-1; abundance: many
CDR3aa: CAISSLTGLPSETQYF; v_gene: TRBV10-3; j_gene: TRBJ2-5; abundance: NA
CDR3aa: CASSEMGVAAYNSPLHF; v_gene: TRBV25-1; j_gene: TRBJ1-6; abundance: NA
CDR3aa: CASSLAGNGYTF; v_gene: TRBV5-1; j_gene: TRBJ1-2; abundance: NA
CDR3aa: CSARSSSVDTQYF; v_gene: TRBV20-1; j_gene: TRBJ2-3; abundance: NA
CDR3aa: CASSAGEGTGELFF; v_gene: TRBV9; j_gene: TRBJ2-2; abundance: NA
CDR3aa: CASSEQASGANVLTF; v_gene: TRBV7-3; j_gene: TRBJ2-6; abundance: few
CDR3aa: CASSPDREGGYTF; v_gene: TRBV18; j_gene: TRBJ1-2; abundance: few
CDR3aa: CASSQTRPDLGYNSPLHF; v_gene: TRBV14; j_gene: TRBJ1-6; abundance: NA
CDR3aa: CASGQGLRNSPLHF; v_gene: TRBV4-3; j_gene: TRBJ1-6; abundance: NA
CDR3aa: CASSFQEGQPQHF; v_gene: TRBV5-1; j_gene: TRBJ1-5; abundance: many
CDR3aa: CASSFTGGMETQYF; v_gene: TRBV12-3/TRBV12-4; j_gene: TRBJ2-5; abundance: NA
CDR3aa: CASSPADRQGEQFF; v_gene: TRBV6-5; j_gene: TRBJ2-1; abundance: NA
CDR3aa: CASSEGGQGYGYTF; v_gene: TRBV2; j_gene: TRBJ1-2; abundance: NA
CDR3aa: CASSLVEGITEAFF; v_gene: TRBV7-9; j_gene: TRBJ1-1; abundance: many
CDR3aa: CASSPSRGGSDTQYF; v_gene: TRBV5-1; j_gene: TRBJ2-3; abundance: NA
CDR3aa: CASSPNPGQGTGELFF; v_gene: TRBV7-3; j_gene: TRBJ2-2; abundance: many
CDR3aa: CASRDNYGYTF; v_gene: TRBV6-2/TRBV6-3; j_gene: TRBJ1-2; abundance: NA
CDR3aa: CASSQTMNTEAFF; v_gene: TRBV7-2; j_gene: TRBJ1-1; abundance: NA
CDR3aa: CASSERWAERAFF; v_gene: TRBV2; j_gene: TRBJ1-1; abundance: NA
CDR3aa: CASSGWGLWQETQYF; v_gene: TRBV6-1; j_gene: TRBJ2-5; abundance: NA
CDR3aa: CASSPGTRQEQFF; v_gene: TRBV7-7; j_gene: TRBJ2-1; abundance: many
CDR3aa: CASSPGPDRTLTLNSPLHF; v_gene: TRBV4-1; j_gene: TRBJ1-6; abundance: many
CDR3aa: CASSQVAGGTDTQYF; v_gene: TRBV6-5; j_gene: TRBJ2-3; abundance: many
CDR3aa: CASSVSGGYSGNTIYF; v_gene: TRBV9; j_gene: TRBJ1-3; abundance: NA
CDR3aa: CASSPDSSGETQYF; v_gene: TRBV18; j_gene: TRBJ2-5; abundance: few
CDR3aa: CASSLAQGANSPLHF; v_gene: TRBV7-2; j_gene: TRBJ1-6; abundance: NA
CDR3aa: CASTKQTGRDGYTF; v_gene: TRBV6-5; j_gene: TRBJ1-2; abundance: few
CDR3aa: CATSRAPGQEDTEAFF; v_gene: TRBV15; j_gene: TRBJ1-1; abundance: few
CDR3aa: CASSWRGQGITEAFF; v_gene: TRBV3-1; j_gene: TRBJ1-1; abundance: few
CDR3aa: CASSYDRVGGYTF; v_gene: TRBV6-5; j_gene: TRBJ1-2; abundance: few
CDR3aa: CASSLIPRVYGYTF; v_gene: TRBV12-3/TRBV12-4; j_gene: TRBJ1-2; abundance: NA
CDR3aa: CASSHPTAGRYNSPLHF; v_gene: TRBV4-1; j_gene: TRBJ1-6; abundance: NA
CDR3aa: CSVEGWRGGSTDTQYF; v_gene: TRBV29-1; j_gene: TRBJ2-3; abundance: NA
CDR3aa: CSAKNPGQGDEQYF; v_gene: TRBV20-1; j_gene: TRBJ2-7; abundance: few
CDR3aa: CSAKGSGNEQFF; v_gene: TRBV20-1; j_gene: TRBJ2-1; abundance: many
CDR3aa: CASSYTAQPQPQHF; v_gene: TRBV6-6; j_gene: TRBJ1-5; abundance: many
CDR3aa: CASSLVPGEETQYF; v_gene: TRBV7-2; j_gene: TRBJ2-5; abundance: few
CDR3aa: CASSETGGANYGYTF; v_gene: TRBV6-5; j_gene: TRBJ1-2; abundance: NA
CDR3aa: CASSPVGETGEQFF; v_gene: TRBV11-2; j_gene: TRBJ2-1; abundance: many
CDR3aa: CASSRQLNSPLHF; v_gene: TRBV18; j_gene: TRBJ1-6; abundance: few
CDR3aa: CATKGGQYEQYF; v_gene: TRBV24-1; j_gene: TRBJ2-7; abundance: NA
CDR3aa: CASSLEAIRGLPGQYF; v_gene: TRBV7-2; j_gene: TRBJ2-5; abundance: NA
CDR3aa: CASKGTESYEQYF; v_gene: TRBV6-5; j_gene: TRBJ2-7; abundance: few
CDR3aa: CASSDTGDRGYTF; v_gene: TRBV25-1; j_gene: TRBJ1-2; abundance: few
CDR3aa: CASTRRSYGYTF; v_gene: TRBV28; j_gene: TRBJ1-2; abundance: NA
CDR3aa: CASSLELVRALTDNEQFF; v_gene: TRBV7-2; j_gene: TRBJ2-1; abundance: few
CDR3aa: CASSPRTGRYEQYF; v_gene: TRBV7-9; j_gene: TRBJ2-7; abundance: many